This TCR beta chain was recorded in a study of CD8+CD57+ T cells in acquired aplastic anemia. TCR beta VDJ combinations and CDR3 sequences were profiled from genomic DNA. Using its own MiXCR run on the reads, TCRdb lists one record per CDR3 protein. The top ten hold nearly 0.85% of the sample, which has 450,000 to 550,000 distinct CDR3 sequences, over 25% seen once. V dropped 6 bases and J dropped 3 bases, with 8 bases sitting between them. The CDR3 runs 12 residues. This clonotype showed up many times. Patients selected for sequencing had displayed CD8+CD57+ cell expansion by flow cytometry. Patients were treatment-naive when blood was sampled.

Source material: sorted CD4+, CD8+, or CD8+CD57+ T cells (not recorded which) from PBMCs. The TCR was taken from a human donor with aplastic anemia. The chain uses TRBV12-3 or TRBV12-4 and TRBJ1-1; D is unresolved. The CDR3 protein is CASSKVDTEAFF. In DNA form, the CDR3 reads TGTGCCAGCAGCAAAGTGGACACTGAAGCTTTCTTT.